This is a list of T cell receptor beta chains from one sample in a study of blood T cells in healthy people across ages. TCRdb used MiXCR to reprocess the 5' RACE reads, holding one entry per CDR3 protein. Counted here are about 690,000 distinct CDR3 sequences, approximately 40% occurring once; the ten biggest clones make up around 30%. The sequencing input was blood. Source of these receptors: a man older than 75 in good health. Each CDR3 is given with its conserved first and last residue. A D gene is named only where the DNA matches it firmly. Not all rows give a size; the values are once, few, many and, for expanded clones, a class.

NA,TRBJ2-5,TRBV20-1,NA,CSAHSEGEETQYF,TGCAGTGCTCATTCCGAGGGGGAAGAGACCCAGTACTTC
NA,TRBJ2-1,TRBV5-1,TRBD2,CASSFSSGDYNEQFF,TGCGCCAGCAGCTTTTCCAGCGGGGATTACAATGAGCAGTTCTTC
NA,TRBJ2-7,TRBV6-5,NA,CASSEGGTYNEQYF,TGTGCCAGCAGCGAGGGGGGAACCTACAATGAGCAGTACTTC
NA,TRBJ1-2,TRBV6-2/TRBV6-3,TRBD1,CASTEDRGIDYGYTF,TGTGCCAGCACCGAAGACAGGGGTATCGACTATGGCTACACCTTC
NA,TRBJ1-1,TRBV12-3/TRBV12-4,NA,CASSLKLGFNTEAFF,TGTGCCAGCAGTTTAAAGCTTGGGTTTAACACTGAAGCTTTCTTT
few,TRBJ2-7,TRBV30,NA,CAWSVHGDEQYF,TGTGCCTGGAGTGTGCATGGGGACGAGCAGTACTTC
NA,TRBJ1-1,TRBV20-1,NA,CSAHGGLNTEAFF,TGCAGTGCCCACGGGGGGTTAAACACTGAAGCTTTCTTT
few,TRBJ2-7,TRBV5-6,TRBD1,CASSPGTAFYEQYF,TGTGCCAGCAGCCCCGGGACAGCCTTCTACGAGCAGTACTTC
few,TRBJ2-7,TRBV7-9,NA,CASSSGDSGVYEQYF,TGTGCCAGCAGCTCAGGGGATAGCGGAGTCTACGAGCAGTACTTC
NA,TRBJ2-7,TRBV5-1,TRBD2,CASSLPRTSGGAHEQYF,TGCGCCAGCAGCCTTCCCCGAACTAGCGGGGGGGCTCATGAGCAGTACTTC
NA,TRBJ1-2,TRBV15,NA,CATSSKFQANYGYTF,TGTGCCACCAGCAGCAAGTTTCAAGCTAACTATGGCTACACCTTC
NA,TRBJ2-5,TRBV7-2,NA,CASSLRMADEQYF,TGTGCCAGCAGCTTACGGATGGCCGATGAGCAGTACTTC
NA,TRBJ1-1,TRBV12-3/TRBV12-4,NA,CASIRSGAEAFF,TGTGCCAGCATCCGATCGGGGGCTGAAGCTTTCTTT
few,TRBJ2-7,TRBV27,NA,CASLSRIDVGEQYF,TGTGCCAGCCTCTCTAGGATAGACGTCGGGGAGCAGTACTTC
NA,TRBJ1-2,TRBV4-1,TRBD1,CASSHPRDSNYGYTF,TGCGCCAGCAGCCACCCACGGGACAGCAACTATGGCTACACCTTC
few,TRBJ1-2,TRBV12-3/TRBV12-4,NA,CASSPEDSYGYTF,TGTGCCAGCAGCCCCGAGGACAGCTATGGCTACACCTTC
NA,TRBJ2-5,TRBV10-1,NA,CASSATPRETQYF,TGCGCCAGCAGCGCTACTCCCAGGGAGACCCAGTACTTC
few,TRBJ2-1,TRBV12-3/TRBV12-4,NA,CASRPTGGSYNEQFF,TGTGCCAGCAGGCCTACCGGAGGGTCCTACAATGAACAGTTCTTC
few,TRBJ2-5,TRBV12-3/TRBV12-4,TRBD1,CASSLWGTAVQETQYF,TGTGCCAGCAGTTTATGGGGGACAGCAGTACAAGAGACCCAGTACTTC
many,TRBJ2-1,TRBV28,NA,CASSELVHEQFF,TGTGCCAGCAGTGAGCTAGTCCATGAGCAGTTCTTC
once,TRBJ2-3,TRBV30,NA,CAWSVFTVPGTDTQYF,TGTGCCTGGAGTGTATTTACAGTGCCCGGCACAGATACGCAGTATTTT
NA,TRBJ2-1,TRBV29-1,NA,CSALPPGRAPVNEQFF,TGCAGCGCCCTGCCCCCGGGTCGGGCCCCTGTCAATGAGCAGTTCTTC
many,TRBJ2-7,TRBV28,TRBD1,CASSTPGQGAYEQYF,TGTGCCAGCAGCACCCCGGGACAGGGGGCTTACGAGCAGTACTTC
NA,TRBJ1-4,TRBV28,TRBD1,CASSRDRGLNEKLFF,TGTGCCTCCTCCCGGGACAGGGGGCTTAATGAAAAACTGTTTTTT
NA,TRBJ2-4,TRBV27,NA,CAGSSQKSQAKNIQYF,TGTGCCGGCAGTTCTCAGAAGAGTCAAGCCAAAAACATTCAGTACTTC
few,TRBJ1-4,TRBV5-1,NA,CASSQTRGPEKLFF,TGCGCCAGCAGCCAAACCCGGGGACCTGAAAAACTGTTTTTT
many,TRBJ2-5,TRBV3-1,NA,CASSQVNKVETQYF,TGTGCCAGCAGCCAAGTTAACAAGGTGGAGACCCAGTACTTC
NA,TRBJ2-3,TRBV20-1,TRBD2,CSARDPVSSGGDTQYF,TGCAGTGCTAGAGATCCGGTGAGTAGCGGGGGAGATACGCAGTATTTT
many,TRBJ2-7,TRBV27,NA,CASSLEAGSSYEQYF,TGTGCCAGCAGCCTCGAGGCCGGTAGCTCCTACGAGCAGTACTTC
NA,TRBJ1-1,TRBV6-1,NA,CASSEAGRVLTEAFF,TGTGCCAGCAGTGAAGCGGGCAGGGTACTCACTGAAGCTTTCTTT
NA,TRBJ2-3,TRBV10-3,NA,CAITAVSTDTQYF,TGTGCCATCACGGCGGTTAGCACAGATACGCAGTATTTT
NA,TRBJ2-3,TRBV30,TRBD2,CAWSGLAGVSDTQYF,TGTGCCTGGTCGGGACTAGCGGGAGTGTCAGATACGCAGTATTTT
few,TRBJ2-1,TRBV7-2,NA,CASSPGSPPYNEQFF,TGTGCCAGCAGCCCAGGGTCTCCCCCTTACAATGAGCAGTTCTTC
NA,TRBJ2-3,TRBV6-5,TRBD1,CASSYGSRRTGNADTQYF,TGTGCCAGCAGTTACGGATCCCGAAGGACAGGGAACGCAGATACGCAGTATTTT
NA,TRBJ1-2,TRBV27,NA,CASSCDGGYGYTF,TGTGCCAGCAGTTGCGATGGGGGCTATGGCTACACCTTC
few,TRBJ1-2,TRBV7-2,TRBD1,CASSSGGTGSNYGYTF,TGTGCCAGCAGCTCAGGGGGGACAGGGTCGAACTATGGCTACACCTTC
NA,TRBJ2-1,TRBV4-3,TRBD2,CASSQIRLAYSYNEQFF,TGCGCCAGCAGCCAAATTAGACTAGCGTATTCCTACAATGAGCAGTTCTTC
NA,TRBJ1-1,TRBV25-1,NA,CASSEFTASNTEAFF,TGTGCCAGCAGTGAATTTACAGCGTCGAACACTGAAGCTTTCTTT
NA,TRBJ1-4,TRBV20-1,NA,CSSQIATNEKLFF,TGCAGTTCTCAAATTGCAACTAATGAAAAACTGTTTTTT
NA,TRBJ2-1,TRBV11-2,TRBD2,CASSLTAGTSGYNEQFF,TGTGCCAGCAGCTTAACTGCCGGGACTAGCGGTTACAATGAGCAGTTCTTC
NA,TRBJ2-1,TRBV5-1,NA,CASSLVRTNSYNEQFF,TGCGCCAGCAGCTTGGTCCGTACAAACTCCTACAATGAGCAGTTCTTC
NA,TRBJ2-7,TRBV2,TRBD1,CASAGTGAYEQYF,TGTGCCAGTGCCGGAACAGGGGCCTACGAGCAGTACTTC
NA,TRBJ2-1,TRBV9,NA,CASSVAGVGNEQFF,TGTGCCAGCAGCGTGGCAGGGGTGGGCAATGAGCAGTTCTTC
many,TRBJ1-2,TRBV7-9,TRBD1,CASSWGQGYGYTF,TGTGCCAGCAGCTGGGGACAGGGGTATGGCTACACCTTC
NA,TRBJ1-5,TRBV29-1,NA,CSVRSTWSQPQHF,TGCAGCGTCCGGAGTACCTGGAGTCAGCCCCAGCATTTT
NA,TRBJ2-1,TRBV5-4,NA,CASSSDMSSYNEQFF,TGTGCCAGCAGCTCCGACATGAGCTCCTACAATGAGCAGTTCTTC
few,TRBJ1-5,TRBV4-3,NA,CASSQVAGLSNQPQHF,TGCGCCAGCAGCCAAGTGGCAGGCCTTAGCAATCAGCCCCAGCATTTT
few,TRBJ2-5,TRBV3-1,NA,CASSQGGYETQYF,TGTGCCAGCAGCCAAGGGGGTTATGAGACCCAGTACTTC
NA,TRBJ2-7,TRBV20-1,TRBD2,CSARTSGATYEQYF,TGCAGTGCAAGGACTAGCGGGGCAACCTACGAGCAGTACTTC
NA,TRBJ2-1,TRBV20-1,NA,CSARDPLALPHNEQFF,TGCAGTGCTAGAGATCCGCTGGCCCTTCCGCACAATGAGCAGTTCTTC